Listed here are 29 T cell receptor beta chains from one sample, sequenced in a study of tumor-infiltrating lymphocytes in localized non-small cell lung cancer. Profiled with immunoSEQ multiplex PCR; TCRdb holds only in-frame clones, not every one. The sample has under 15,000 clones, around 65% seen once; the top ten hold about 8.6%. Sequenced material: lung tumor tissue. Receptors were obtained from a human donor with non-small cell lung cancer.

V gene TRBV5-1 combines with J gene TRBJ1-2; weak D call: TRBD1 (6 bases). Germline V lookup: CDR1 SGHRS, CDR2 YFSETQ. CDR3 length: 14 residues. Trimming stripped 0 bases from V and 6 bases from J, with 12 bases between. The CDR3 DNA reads TGCGCCAGCAGCTTGGGGGGGGGCAGAGATGGCTACACCTTC. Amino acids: CASSLGGGRDGYTF.

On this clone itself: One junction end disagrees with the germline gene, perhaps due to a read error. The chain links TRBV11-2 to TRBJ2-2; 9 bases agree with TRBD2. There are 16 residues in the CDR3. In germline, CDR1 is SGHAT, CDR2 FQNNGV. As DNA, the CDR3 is TGTGCCAGCAGGCGCGCAGGACTAGCGAATACCGGGGAGCTGTTTTTT. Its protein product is CASRRAGLANTGELFF.

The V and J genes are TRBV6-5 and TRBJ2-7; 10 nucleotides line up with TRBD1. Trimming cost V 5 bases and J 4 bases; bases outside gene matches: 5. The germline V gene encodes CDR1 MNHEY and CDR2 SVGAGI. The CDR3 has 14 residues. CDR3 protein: CASSGRDRGYEQYF. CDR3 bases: TGTGCCAGCAGTGGCCGGGACAGGGGTTACGAGCAGTACTTC.

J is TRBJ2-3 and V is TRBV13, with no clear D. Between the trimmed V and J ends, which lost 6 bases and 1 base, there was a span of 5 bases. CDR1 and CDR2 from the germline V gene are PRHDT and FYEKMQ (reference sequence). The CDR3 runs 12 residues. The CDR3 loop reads CASSGGTDTQYF. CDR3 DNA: TGTGCCAGCAGTGGGGGCACAGATACGCAGTATTTT.

CDR3 amino acids: CASSTSPGRPEQYF. The CDR3 nucleotides read TGTGCCAGCAGCACCAGCCCCGGGAGGCCGGAGCAGTACTTC. This chain joins TRBV7-1 and TRBJ2-7, with 7 positions matching TRBD2. TRBV7-1 is treated as an ORF (open reading frame) with a function not yet certain. J was trimmed by 7 bases and V by 5 bases; bases with no gene match: 11. The CDR3 totals 14 residues.

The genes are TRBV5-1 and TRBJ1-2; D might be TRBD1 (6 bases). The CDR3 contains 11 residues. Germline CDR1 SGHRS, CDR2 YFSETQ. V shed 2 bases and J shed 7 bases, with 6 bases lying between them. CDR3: CASSLGGGYTF. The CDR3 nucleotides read TGCGCCAGCAGCTTAGGGGGTGGCTACACCTTC.

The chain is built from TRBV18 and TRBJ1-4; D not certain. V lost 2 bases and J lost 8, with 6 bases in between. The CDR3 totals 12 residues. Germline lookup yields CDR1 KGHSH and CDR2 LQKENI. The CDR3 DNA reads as TGTGCCAGCTCACCAAACCTGGAAAAACTGTTTTTT. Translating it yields CASSPNLEKLFF. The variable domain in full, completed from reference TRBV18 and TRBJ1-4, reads NAGVMQNPRHLVRRRGQEARLRCSPMKGHSHVYWYRQLPEEGLKFMVYLQKENIIDESGMPKERFSAEFPKEGPSILRIQQVVRGDSAAYFCASSPNLEKLFFGSGTQLSVL.

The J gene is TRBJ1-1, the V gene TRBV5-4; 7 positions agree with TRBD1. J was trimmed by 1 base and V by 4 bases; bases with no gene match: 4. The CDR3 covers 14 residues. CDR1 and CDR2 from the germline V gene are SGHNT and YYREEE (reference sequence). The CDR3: CASSLGQKNTEAFF. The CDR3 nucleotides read TGTGCCAGCAGCCTGGGACAGAAGAACACTGAAGCTTTCTTT.

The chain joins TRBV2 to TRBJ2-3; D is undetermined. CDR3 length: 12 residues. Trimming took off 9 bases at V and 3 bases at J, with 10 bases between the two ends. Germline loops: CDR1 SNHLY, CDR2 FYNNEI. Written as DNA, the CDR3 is TGTGCCAGTGTTTACGGGACAGATACGCAGTATTTT. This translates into CASVYGTDTQYF.

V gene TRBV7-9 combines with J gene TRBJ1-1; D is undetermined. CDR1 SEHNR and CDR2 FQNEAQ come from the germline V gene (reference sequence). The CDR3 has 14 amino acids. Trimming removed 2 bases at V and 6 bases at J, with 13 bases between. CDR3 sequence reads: CASSLQTGLPEAFF. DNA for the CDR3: TGTGCCAGCAGCTTACAGACGGGTTTGCCTGAAGCTTTCTTT. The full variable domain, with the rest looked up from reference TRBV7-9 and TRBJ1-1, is DTGVSQNPRHKITKRGQNVTFRCDPISEHNRLYWYRQTLGQGPEFLTYFQNEAQLEKSRLLSDRFSAERPKGSFSTLEIQRTEQGDSAMYLCASSLQTGLPEAFFGQGTRLTVV.

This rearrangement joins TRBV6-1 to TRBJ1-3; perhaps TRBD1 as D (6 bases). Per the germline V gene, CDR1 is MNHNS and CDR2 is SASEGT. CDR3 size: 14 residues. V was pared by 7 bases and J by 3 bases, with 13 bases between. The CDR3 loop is CASTEGGFGNTIYF. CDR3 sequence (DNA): TGTGCCAGCACCGAGGGGGGCTTTGGAAACACCATATATTTT.

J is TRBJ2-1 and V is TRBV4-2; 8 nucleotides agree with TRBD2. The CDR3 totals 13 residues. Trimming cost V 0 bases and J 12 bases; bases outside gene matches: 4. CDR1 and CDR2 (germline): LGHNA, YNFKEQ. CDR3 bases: TGTGCCAGCAGCCAAGATTGGAGCGGGGGGCAGTTCTTC. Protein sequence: CASSQDWSGGQFF.

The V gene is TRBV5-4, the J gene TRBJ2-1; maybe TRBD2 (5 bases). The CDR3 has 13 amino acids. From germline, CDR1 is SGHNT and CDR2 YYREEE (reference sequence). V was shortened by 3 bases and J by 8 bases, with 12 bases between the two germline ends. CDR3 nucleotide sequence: TGTGCCAGCAGCTCTTCTAGCAGTCATGAGCAGTTCTTC. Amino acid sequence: CASSSSSSHEQFF.

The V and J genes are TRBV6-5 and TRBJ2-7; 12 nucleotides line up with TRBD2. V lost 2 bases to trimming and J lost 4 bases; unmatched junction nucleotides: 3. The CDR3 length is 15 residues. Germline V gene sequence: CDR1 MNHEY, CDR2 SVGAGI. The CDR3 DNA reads TGTGCCAGCAGTTACGGACTAGCGGGAACTTACGAGCAGTACTTC. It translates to CASSYGLAGTYEQYF.

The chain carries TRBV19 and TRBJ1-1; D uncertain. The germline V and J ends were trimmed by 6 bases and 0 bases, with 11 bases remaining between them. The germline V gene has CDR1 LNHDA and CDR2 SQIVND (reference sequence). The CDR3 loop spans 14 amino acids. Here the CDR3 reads CASRLIGMNTEAFF. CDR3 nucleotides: TGTGCCAGTAGACTAATAGGCATGAACACTGAAGCTTTCTTT.

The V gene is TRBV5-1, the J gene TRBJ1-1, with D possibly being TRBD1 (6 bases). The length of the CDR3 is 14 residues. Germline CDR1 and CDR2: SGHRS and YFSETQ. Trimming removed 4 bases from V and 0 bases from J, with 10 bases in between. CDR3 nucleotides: TGCGCCAGCAGCCCGGACAGATTGAACACTGAAGCTTTCTTT. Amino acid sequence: CASSPDRLNTEAFF.

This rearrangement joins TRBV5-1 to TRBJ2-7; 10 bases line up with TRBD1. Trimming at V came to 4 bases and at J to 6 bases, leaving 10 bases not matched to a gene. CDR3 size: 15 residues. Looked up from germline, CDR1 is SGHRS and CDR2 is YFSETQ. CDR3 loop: CASSNGQGVGFEQYF. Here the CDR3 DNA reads TGCGCCAGCAGCAACGGACAGGGGGTAGGTTTCGAGCAGTACTTC.

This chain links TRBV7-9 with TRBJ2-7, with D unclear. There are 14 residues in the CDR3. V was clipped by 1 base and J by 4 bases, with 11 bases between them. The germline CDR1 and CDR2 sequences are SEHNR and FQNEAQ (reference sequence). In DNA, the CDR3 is TGTGCCAGCAGCTTAGAGGACCACAGTTACGAGCAGTACTTC. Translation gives CASSLEDHSYEQYF.

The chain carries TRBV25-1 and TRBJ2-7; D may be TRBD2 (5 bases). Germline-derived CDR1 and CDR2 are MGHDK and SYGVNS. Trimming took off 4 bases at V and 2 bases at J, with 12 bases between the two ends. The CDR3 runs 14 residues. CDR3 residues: CASSGSPGTYEQYF. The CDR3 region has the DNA TGTGCCAGCAGTGGTTCTCCGGGGACCTACGAGCAGTACTTC.

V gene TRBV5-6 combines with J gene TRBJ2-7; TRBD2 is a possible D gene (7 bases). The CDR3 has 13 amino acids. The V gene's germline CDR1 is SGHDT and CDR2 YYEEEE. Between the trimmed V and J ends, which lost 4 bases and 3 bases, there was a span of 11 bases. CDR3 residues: CASSPRGGYEQYF. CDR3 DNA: TGTGCCAGCAGCCCGAGGGGGGGCTACGAGCAGTACTTC.

This CDR3 reads CASYGGSSADTQYF. The CDR3 DNA reads as TGCGCCAGCTATGGGGGCAGCTCCGCAGATACGCAGTATTTT. This chain joins TRBV5-1 and TRBJ2-3, with D possibly matching TRBD1 (6 bases). Trimming cost V 7 bases and J 4 bases, with 16 bases left between them. Germline-derived CDR1 and CDR2 are SGHRS and YFSETQ. The CDR3 covers 14 residues.

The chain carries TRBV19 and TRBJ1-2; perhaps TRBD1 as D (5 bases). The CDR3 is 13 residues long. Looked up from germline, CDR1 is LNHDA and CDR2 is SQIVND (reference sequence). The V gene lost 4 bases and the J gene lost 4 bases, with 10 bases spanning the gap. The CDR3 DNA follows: TGTGCCAGTAGTAGACAGTCGGCCTATGGCTACACCTTC. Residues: CASSRQSAYGYTF. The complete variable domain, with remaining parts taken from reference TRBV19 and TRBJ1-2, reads DGGITQSPKYLFRKEGQNVTLSCEQNLNHDAMYWYRQDPGQGLRLIYYSQIVNDFQKGDIAEGYSVSREKKESFPLTVTSAQKNPTAFYLCASSRQSAYGYTFGSGTRLTVV.

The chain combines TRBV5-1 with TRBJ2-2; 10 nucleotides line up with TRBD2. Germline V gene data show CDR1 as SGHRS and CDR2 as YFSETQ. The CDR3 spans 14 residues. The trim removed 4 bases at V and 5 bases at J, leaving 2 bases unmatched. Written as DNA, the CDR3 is TGCGCCAGCAGCCTTAGCGGGAGGACCGGGGAGCTGTTTTTT. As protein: CASSLSGRTGELFF.

CDR3 loop: CASSLGPGGYTF. CDR3 in DNA: TGTGCCAGCAGCTTAGGGCCTGGCGGCTACACCTTC. The J gene is TRBJ1-2, the V gene TRBV7-2; D not certain. The CDR3 has 12 amino acids. V was cut by 1 base and J by 8 bases, with 8 bases left in between. CDR1 SGHTA and CDR2 FQGNSA come from the germline V gene. Supplemented by reference TRBV7-2 and TRBJ1-2, the full variable domain reads GAGVSQSPSNKVTEKGKDVELRCDPISGHTALYWYRQSLGQGLEFLIYFQGNSAPDKSGLPSDRFSAERTGGSVSTLTIQRTQQEDSAVYLCASSLGPGGYTFGSGTRLTVV.

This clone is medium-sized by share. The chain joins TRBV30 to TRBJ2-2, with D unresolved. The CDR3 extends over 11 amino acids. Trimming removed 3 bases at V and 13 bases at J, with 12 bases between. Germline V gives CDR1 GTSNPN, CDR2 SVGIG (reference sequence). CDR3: CAWREVMGLFF. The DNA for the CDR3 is TGTGCCTGGAGGGAAGTCATGGGGCTGTTTTTT.

This CDR3 reads CASRHVSGGSADTQYF. DNA of the CDR3: TGTGCAAGTCGCCACGTTAGCGGGGGGTCCGCAGATACGCAGTATTTT. The J gene is TRBJ2-3, the V gene TRBV12-2; TRBD2, the table's D call, was not compared with the DNA. TRBV12-2 is described as a pseudogene. The CDR3 is 16 residues long.

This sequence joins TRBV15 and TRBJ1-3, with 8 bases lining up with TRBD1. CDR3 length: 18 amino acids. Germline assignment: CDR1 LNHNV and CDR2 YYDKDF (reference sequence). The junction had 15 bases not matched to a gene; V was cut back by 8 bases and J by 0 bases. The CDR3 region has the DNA TGTGCCACCGCGGACAGGGCGCATACCTCGCTCTCTGGAAACACCATATATTTT. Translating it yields CATADRAHTSLSGNTIYF.

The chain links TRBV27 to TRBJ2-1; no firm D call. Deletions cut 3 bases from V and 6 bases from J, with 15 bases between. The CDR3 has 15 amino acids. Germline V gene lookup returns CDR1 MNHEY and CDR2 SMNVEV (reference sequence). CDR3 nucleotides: TGTGCCAGCAGTTTTATTTCTCAGTCATCCAATGAGCAGTTCTTC. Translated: CASSFISQSSNEQFF.

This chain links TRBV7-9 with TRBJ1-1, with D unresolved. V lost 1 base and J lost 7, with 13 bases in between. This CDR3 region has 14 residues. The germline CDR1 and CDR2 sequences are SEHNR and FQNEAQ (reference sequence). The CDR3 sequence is CASSLGVGRHEAFF. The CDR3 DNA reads TGTGCCAGCAGCTTAGGCGTTGGACGCCATGAAGCTTTCTTT.